This T cell receptor beta chain was captured in a study of response to subunit inactivated influenza vaccine. CDR3 length: 14 amino acids. V shed 7 bases, J shed 4 bases, and the junction held 12 bases outside the gene matches. The germline gives CDR1 DFQATT, CDR2 SNEGSKA (reference sequence). One entry per CDR3 protein results from TCRdb running MiXCR on the RT-PCR reads. Of around 320,000 distinct CDR3 sequences listed, 20% to 25% are singletons. The study's findings and limits: New T cells are recruited in small numbers by each seasonal influenza vaccination, according to the authors' suggestion.

A note on this clonotype: What it binds is not known.

The V and J genes are TRBV20-1 and TRBJ2-7; 8 nucleotides match TRBD1. The source is a man between 50 and 75 years old who received an inactivated influenza vaccine. Sequencing used PBMCs from blood, obtained less than 22 months after vaccination. CDR3 nucleotide sequence: TGCAGTGTCTCGCAGACAGGGGACCTTTACGAGCAGTACTTC. This translates into CSVSQTGDLYEQYF.